This T cell receptor (beta chain) was documented in a study of blood T cell repertoires in COVID-19. Study as a whole: Whether acute or convalescent, the COVID-19 samples came from the United States, Italy and Spain. PBMCs, B-cell-depleted T cells, or T cells were the source of the cDNA or gDNA that made up the material.

J gave up 0 bases and V 3 bases, and 2 bases lay outside the gene matches. The CDR3 contains 16 residues. Germline CDR1 KGHDR, CDR2 SFDVKD. Original processing notes: Amplification of reference gene primers was used by the study to estimate nucleated cell counts. TCRdb keeps only in-frame clones here, not all; method: immunoSEQ multiplex PCR. That table supplies the V and J calls and clone size; D and trimming were determined from the DNA. The table shows under 200,000 clones, with roughly 86% occurring only once. The sequence derives from a man aged 45-65 years with active or convalescent COVID-19. The chain has TRBV24-1 and TRBJ2-2; 8 bases match TRBD1. Sequencing was carried out using peripheral blood. CDR3 in amino acids: CATSDQTGANTGELFF. CDR3 bases: TGTGCCACCAGTGATCAGACAGGGGCGAACACCGGGGAGCTGTTTTTT.